A selection of T cell receptor beta chains follows, all from one sample in a study of blood T cell repertoires in COVID-19. The assay was immunoSEQ multiplex PCR, and TCRdb's table has in-frame clones only and misses some. The table has under 300,000 clones, 80% to 90% seen once. The sequenced sample was PBMCs or T cells enriched from blood (not recorded which). The source of these receptors is a woman in her forties who had been exposed to COVID-19. CDR3s leave out the opening cysteine and the closing phenylalanine or tryptophan.

cdr3_length	v_call	j_call	cdr3_aa
13	TRBV7-9	TRBJ2-1	ASSLATGLADEQF
12	TRBV25-1	TRBJ1-3	ASSEKTSPNTIY
14	TRBV10-3	TRBJ2-1	AISEAASGKYNEQF
11	TRBV18	TRBJ1-2	ASSPGSNYGYT
9	TRBV29-1	TRBJ2-7	SFWEDYEQY
13	TRBV7-9	TRBJ2-7	ASSLLPGVNYEQY
11	TRBV6-5	TRBJ1-3	ASSRQTGNTIY
10	TRBV12-3/TRBV12-4	TRBJ1-4	ASSLSGEKLF
15	TRBV9	TRBJ2-1	ASSGKTSYDPYNEQF
13	TRBV3-1/TRBV3-2	TRBJ1-6	ASSPSGTGNSPLH
13	TRBV19	TRBJ1-2	ASRSGGTGLFGYT
15	TRBV18	TRBJ2-3	ASSPSPLSPSTDTQY
12	TRBV6-5	TRBJ2-2	ASRAGALTGELF
13	TRBV27	TRBJ2-5	ASSKLLQGQETQY
13	TRBV7-2	TRBJ2-3	ASSFRTASTDTQY
13	TRBV18	TRBJ1-6	ASSPPSRNNSPLH
11	TRBV14	TRBJ2-2	ASSQLVSGELF
11	TRBV6-2/TRBV6-3	TRBJ2-4	ASSYYDSNIQY
14	TRBV11-1	TRBJ2-1	ASSGPGTYSYNEQF
12	TRBV5-1	TRBJ1-2	ASSLASGGPGYT
14	TRBV5-1	TRBJ2-2	ASSLVIRQGAGELF
14	TRBV10-3	TRBJ2-2	AISGPGLADTGELF
9	TRBV20-1	TRBJ1-2	SARVNYGYT
14	TRBV6-2/TRBV6-3	TRBJ2-3	ASSYSNGGGADTQY
13	TRBV5-4	TRBJ2-1	ASSLSGSSYNEQF
12	TRBV5-1	TRBJ2-5	ASTRQGAGETQY
14	TRBV5-4	TRBJ1-4	ASSSGIGPTNEKLF
16	TRBV3-1/TRBV3-2	TRBJ2-7	ASSPLATLTSGGWEQY
11	TRBV29-1	TRBJ1-2	SVAPGGRHGYT
12	TRBV7-3	TRBJ2-7	ASSLSPGGYEQY
11	TRBV30	TRBJ2-5	AWSGRAQETQY
13	TRBV6-5	TRBJ1-1	ASSYSWAGNTEAF
14	TRBV11-3	TRBJ2-3	ASSIGTSGSADTQY
12	TRBV4-3	TRBJ1-2	ASSQLQANYGYT
12	TRBV29-1	TRBJ2-1	SVPRLANVNEQF
13	TRBV10-3	TRBJ1-2	AISESGGGNYGYT
10	TRBV28	TRBJ2-3	ASNPPGAGQY
14	TRBV7-6	TRBJ2-3	ASSHPGQGLTDTQY
10	TRBV11-2	TRBJ2-7	ASSLGRYEQY
12	TRBV28	TRBJ1-2	ASTTGPRGLVYT
14	TRBV9	TRBJ2-3	ASSLQAGGPTDTQY